This is a list of T cell receptor beta chains from one sample in a study of T cells in Graves' hyperthyroidism and ophthalmopathy. TCRdb analysed the multiplex PCR reads with MiXCR anew, one entry per CDR3 protein. The table has hundreds of thousands of distinct CDR3 sequences, 12% to 15% seen once; the top ten hold about 10%. The sequencing sample was made of blood. The origin of the receptors is a young woman with Graves' hyperthyroidism. CDR3s include the opening cysteine and the closing phenylalanine or tryptophan. D genes are given only for firm matches. Clone size is given for some rows only: seen once, a few or many times, or a class if the clone is expanded.

abundance	d_gene	j_gene	v_gene	CDR3nt	CDR3aa
many	TRBD1	TRBJ2-1	TRBV2	TGTGCCAGCAGCGGACAGGATGACAATGAGCAGTTCTTC	CASSGQDDNEQFF
few	-	TRBJ2-7	TRBV6-1	TGTGCCAGCAGGGGGTGGGGAAACTACGACGAGCAGTACTTC	CASRGWGNYDEQYF
-	-	TRBJ2-3	TRBV4-1	TGCGCCAGCAGCCAAGGCCCGCCGGGAGAGCTCTATGGATGGCAGTATTTT	CASSQGPPGELYGWQYF
many	TRBD2	TRBJ2-7	TRBV7-2	TGTGCCAGCAGCCCACGGACTAGCGGGAGGGCCACATGGGACTACGAGCAGTACTTC	CASSPRTSGRATWDYEQYF
-	TRBD1	TRBJ2-1	TRBV11-1	TGTGCCAGCAGCTTAAGGACAGGGGTCAATGAGCAGTTCTTC	CASSLRTGVNEQFF
few	-	TRBJ2-1	TRBV24-1	TGTGCCACCTCCGCGGGGCTGGTAAGCAATGAGCAGTTCTTC	CATSAGLVSNEQFF
few	-	TRBJ1-6	TRBV12-3/TRBV12-4	TGTGCCAGCAGTTTATGGTTCGATTCACCCCTCCACTTT	CASSLWFDSPLHF
once	-	TRBJ1-1	TRBV4-1	TGCGCCAGCAGCCAAGATTTGGTCCGGACACCAAACACTGAAGCTTTCTTT	CASSQDLVRTPNTEAFF
-	-	TRBJ2-1	TRBV3-1	TGTGCCAGCAGCCAAGTCCTCTCGGTTATCGCCAATGAGCAGTTCTTC	CASSQVLSVIANEQFF
many	TRBD2	TRBJ2-4	TRBV28	TGTGCCAGCAGTTTAGAGCTAGCGGGAGGTGGCAAAAACATTCAGTACTTC	CASSLELAGGGKNIQYF
many	TRBD1	TRBJ2-5	TRBV28	TGTGCCAGCAGTTTCCGGGACAGGCAAGAGACCCAGTACTTC	CASSFRDRQETQYF
many	-	TRBJ2-2	TRBV6-1	TGTGCCAGCAGGTCGTCGGCGAACACCGGGGAGCTGTTTTTT	CASRSSANTGELFF
-	-	TRBJ2-7	TRBV10-3	TGTGCCATCAGAGGGTATTCCTCCTACGAGCAGTACTTC	CAIRGYSSYEQYF
-	-	TRBJ2-3	TRBV11-2	TGTGCCAGCAGCTTATCCCCCCCCGCAGATACGCAGTATTTT	CASSLSPPADTQYF
-	-	TRBJ2-7	TRBV7-9	TGTGCCAGCAGCCTAACGAGGGCGAAATCCCCCTACGAGCAGTACTTC	CASSLTRAKSPYEQYF
-	TRBD2	TRBJ2-7	TRBV28	TGTGCCAGTTCCCCGGGCGGGAGCATCGACGAGCAGTACTTC	CASSPGGSIDEQYF
-	-	TRBJ2-1	TRBV7-3	TGTGCCAGCAGCCGGAGGGACTTTCGGGATGAGCAGTTCTTC	CASSRRDFRDEQFF
many	-	TRBJ2-1	TRBV5-1	TGCGCCAGCAGCTTGGACGTTGACAATGAGCAGTTCTTC	CASSLDVDNEQFF
-	TRBD2	TRBJ2-1	TRBV2	TGTGCCAGCAGTACGGGACTAGCGGGAGAAAAGAATGAGCAGTTCTTC	CASSTGLAGEKNEQFF
many	-	TRBJ1-1	TRBV13	TGTGCCAGCAGCCAGTTCAGCAGCAGGGAGGATGAAGCTTTCTTT	CASSQFSSREDEAFF
many	TRBD1	TRBJ2-3	TRBV7-3	TGTGCCAGCAGCCTAACAGGGGGCAGCACAGATACGCAGTATTTT	CASSLTGGSTDTQYF
many	-	TRBJ1-2	TRBV18	TGTGCCAGCTCACCGGAAGGGGATGGCTACACCTTC	CASSPEGDGYTF
-	-	TRBJ2-2	TRBV9	TGTGCCAGCAGCGCGTATAGGGCATCCGGGGAGCTGTTTTTT	CASSAYRASGELFF